Listed below are T cell receptor beta chains from one sample, sequenced in a study of blood T cells in healthy people across ages. TCRdb independently ran MiXCR on the 5' RACE reads; one entry per CDR3 protein. The sample includes approximately 1.5 million distinct CDR3 sequences, roughly 43% of them seen just once. Sequenced material: blood. The source of these receptors is a woman under 30 in good health. Both conserved end residues are part of each CDR3. A D gene is named only where the DNA matches it firmly. A clone size is listed for some rows: how often the clone was seen (once, few, many), or a class if it is expanded.

V	D	size	J	CDR3	DNA
TRBV18	.	.	TRBJ1-5	CASSQKQGQPQHF	TGTGCCAGCTCACAAAAACAGGGTCAGCCCCAGCATTTT
TRBV20-1	.	.	TRBJ2-1	CSVRMTWGNEQFF	TGCAGTGTACGGATGACCTGGGGGAATGAGCAGTTCTTC
TRBV29-1	.	few	TRBJ2-1	CSAPPRAVDSYNEQFF	TGCAGCGCCCCCCCAAGGGCGGTAGACTCCTACAATGAGCAGTTCTTC
TRBV5-1	.	few	TRBJ2-3	CASSQHRSSTDTQYF	TGCGCCAGCAGCCAACACAGATCTAGCACAGATACGCAGTATTTT
TRBV6-5	.	.	TRBJ2-7	CASSYYATYEQYF	TGTGCCAGCAGTTACTACGCGACCTACGAGCAGTACTTC
TRBV2	TRBD1	.	TRBJ2-1	CASSIEGQGEGEQFF	TGTGCCAGCAGCATTGAGGGACAGGGGGAGGGTGAGCAGTTCTTC
TRBV5-1	TRBD1	.	TRBJ1-1	CASSWTGQGSGNTEAFF	TGCGCCAGCAGCTGGACCGGACAGGGATCGGGGAACACTGAAGCTTTCTTT
TRBV18	.	once	TRBJ2-5	CVSSPIAETQYF	TGTGTCAGCTCACCAATTGCTGAGACCCAGTACTTC
TRBV25-1	TRBD1	few	TRBJ2-3	CASSEGGTGGTDTQYF	TGTGCCAGCAGTGAAGGCGGGACAGGGGGCACAGATACGCAGTATTTT
TRBV7-6	.	once	TRBJ1-1	CASSRGHGEEAFF	TGTGCCAGCAGCCGGGGACACGGTGAAGAAGCTTTCTTT
TRBV5-1	TRBD2	few	TRBJ2-7	CASTVSGSKYEQYF	TGCGCCAGCACCGTTAGCGGGAGTAAGTACGAGCAGTACTTC
TRBV20-1	.	.	TRBJ1-2	CSASRRSGYTF	TGCAGTGCTAGTCGCCGTAGCGGCTACACCTTC
TRBV20-1	TRBD2	.	TRBJ2-3	CSARDRGGSGGRDGTDTQYF	TGCAGTGCTAGAGATCGGGGGGGGTCCGGAGGTAGGGACGGCACAGATACGCAGTATTTT
TRBV29-1	.	few	TRBJ2-1	CSVPGVWTYNEQFF	TGCAGCGTTCCAGGGGTATGGACCTACAATGAGCAGTTCTTC
TRBV29-1	.	many	TRBJ2-1	CSVEFSGLAYNEQFF	TGCAGCGTTGAATTCTCAGGGCTGGCCTACAATGAGCAGTTCTTC
TRBV9	.	.	TRBJ1-4	CASSPQDRANEKLFF	TGTGCCAGCAGCCCGCAGGACAGAGCTAATGAAAAACTGTTTTTT
TRBV27	TRBD2	.	TRBJ2-5	CASSSVGAGGGNEQYF	TGTGCCAGCAGTTCGGTGGGTGCGGGAGGGGGCAATGAGCAGTACTTC
TRBV28	.	.	TRBJ2-3	CASSSPLPSTDTQYF	TGTGCCAGCAGTTCGCCGCTTCCTAGCACAGATACGCAGTATTTT
TRBV24-1	TRBD1	.	TRBJ2-1	CATSGSGTGVTYNEQFF	TGTGCCACCAGTGGTTCCGGGACAGGGGTGACCTACAATGAGCAGTTCTTC
TRBV7-2	.	.	TRBJ2-5	CASSRRDRKAEQYF	TGTGCCAGCAGCCGCCGGGATCGCAAGGCTGAGCAGTACTTC
TRBV12-3/TRBV12-4	.	few	TRBJ1-2	CASSFWATGNYGYTF	TGTGCCAGCAGTTTTTGGGCGACAGGAAACTATGGCTACACCTTC
TRBV29-1	.	.	TRBJ2-5	CSVLRRLHVGEQYF	TGCAGCGTTCTCCGCAGGCTACACGTCGGTGAGCAGTACTTC
TRBV6-2/TRBV6-3	.	many	TRBJ2-1	CASKRPSYNEQFF	TGTGCCAGCAAAAGGCCATCCTACAATGAGCAGTTCTTC
TRBV20-1	TRBD2	once	TRBJ2-5	CSAGTSGSDETQYF	TGCAGTGCTGGGACTAGCGGGAGTGATGAGACCCAGTACTTC
TRBV4-1	.	.	TRBJ2-7	CASSQVDQGIYEQYF	TGCGCCAGCAGCCAAGTGGACCAGGGGATCTACGAGCAGTACTTC
TRBV12-3/TRBV12-4	.	.	TRBJ2-1	CASVTKRGRGDNEQFF	TGTGCCAGCGTCACCAAAAGGGGTCGGGGCGACAATGAGCAGTTCTTC
TRBV6-5	TRBD1	.	TRBJ1-2	CASSKAQGDYRYTF	TGTGCCAGCAGCAAGGCGCAGGGGGATTATCGCTACACCTTC
TRBV7-8	.	few	TRBJ2-7	CASSLVSAGSYEQYF	TGTGCCAGCAGCTTAGTCTCTGCCGGTTCCTACGAGCAGTACTTC
TRBV11-2	.	.	TRBJ2-7	CASTINPPEQYF	TGTGCCAGCACCATCAACCCCCCCGAGCAGTACTTC
TRBV7-6	TRBD2	.	TRBJ2-1	CASSQGASGIYEQFF	TGTGCCAGCAGCCAGGGTGCTAGCGGGATCTATGAGCAGTTCTTC
TRBV12-3/TRBV12-4	TRBD2	few	TRBJ2-1	CAVGGVNEQFF	TGTGCCGTGGGGGGGGTTAATGAGCAGTTCTTC
TRBV29-1	.	few	TRBJ1-5	CSVGFSNQPQHF	TGCAGCGTCGGGTTTAGCAATCAGCCCCAGCATTTT
TRBV2	TRBD1	.	TRBJ2-5	CASSQRGQLQETQYF	TGTGCCAGCAGTCAACGGGGACAGCTACAAGAGACCCAGTACTTC
TRBV5-1	.	.	TRBJ1-4	CASSRGRDWANEKLFF	TGCGCCAGCAGCCGGGGCCGGGATTGGGCTAATGAAAAACTGTTTTTT
TRBV6-5	.	few	TRBJ2-7	CASSTDRNYEQYF	TGTGCCAGCAGTACCGACAGAAACTACGAGCAGTACTTC
TRBV20-1	.	.	TRBJ2-7	CSASGLKQYF	TGCAGTGCTAGCGGACTCAAGCAGTACTTC
TRBV20-1	.	few	TRBJ2-5	CSATEGTYRETQYF	TGCAGTGCAACCGAAGGGACTTACCGGGAGACCCAGTACTTC
TRBV7-7	TRBD2	.	TRBJ2-5	CASSLAGELETQYF	TGTGCTAGCAGCTTAGCGGGGGAGCTGGAGACCCAGTACTTC
TRBV4-3	.	.	TRBJ1-1	CASSQDGRGSEAFF	TGCGCCAGCAGCCAAGATGGTCGTGGCAGTGAAGCTTTCTTT
TRBV15	.	.	TRBJ2-5	CATSRDEETQYF	TGTGCCACCAGCAGAGATGAGGAGACCCAGTACTTC
TRBV25-1	TRBD1	.	TRBJ2-5	CASSGDRGEKTLYF	TGTGCCAGCAGTGGGGACAGAGGGGAGAAGACCCTGTACTTC
TRBV5-1	.	.	TRBJ2-7	CASSLATERPSYEQYF	TGCGCCAGCAGCTTGGCTACGGAACGGCCCTCCTACGAGCAGTACTTC
TRBV3-1	.	.	TRBJ1-1	CASSLFQGRTEAFF	TGTGCCAGCAGCCTATTCCAGGGTAGGACTGAAGCTTTCTTT
TRBV7-9	.	.	TRBJ2-5	CASSLGVNFQETQYF	TGTGCCAGCAGCTTGGGTGTAAACTTCCAAGAGACCCAGTACTTC
TRBV9	.	.	TRBJ2-1	CASSVGPPNEQFF	TGTGCCAGCAGCGTAGGGCCCCCCAATGAGCAGTTCTTC